These 24 T cell receptor beta chains came from one sample sequenced in a study of Ad26.COV2.S vaccination and SARS-CoV-2 variants. Treatment reported: some 19 received Ad26.COV2.S at low or high dose, single or two shots; several received placebo; per-sample allocation not given. Samples were taken on day 63 after the first vaccine or placebo injection. Produced via immunoSEQ multiplex PCR; TCRdb's table is partial and in-frame only. The data show about 280,000 clones, with about 89% seen just once and around 3.5% held by the top ten. The sample was peripheral blood, taken in a trial of Ad26.COV2.S vaccine versus placebo. These TCRs come from a person aged 18-65 years who received the Ad26.COV2.S COVID-19 vaccine or a placebo.

This rearrangement joins TRBV7-8 to TRBJ2-2; 9 bases map to TRBD2. The germline V gene encodes CDR1 SGHVS and CDR2 FQNEAQ. This CDR3 spans 15 amino acids. Trimming at V came to 6 bases and at J to 3 bases, leaving 5 bases not matched to a gene. Written as DNA, the CDR3 is TGTGCCAGCAGACCGGGACTAGCAGACACCGGGGAGCTGTTTTTT. Translation: CASRPGLADTGELFF.

The chain links TRBV3-1 (or the pseudogene TRBV3-2) to TRBJ2-3; D call uncertain. Germline-derived CDR1 and CDR2 are LGHDT and YNNKEL (reference sequence). V lost 0 bases and J lost 1, with 11 bases in between. CDR3 size: 16 residues. The CDR3 bases are TGTGCCAGCAGCCAAGAGCATAAGTTAGGCACAGATACGCAGTATTTT. This encodes CASSQEHKLGTDTQYF.

DNA of the CDR3: TGTGCCAGCAGCGGACAGGGGGCGCAGGAGGCTTTCTTT. Encoded protein: CASSGQGAQEAFF. V and J are TRBV9 and TRBJ1-1, with 10 nucleotides matching TRBD1. Germline CDR1 reads SGDLS; CDR2 reads YYNGEE. The CDR3 is 13 amino acids. V trimming: 3 bases; J trimming: 11 bases; junction bases outside the gene matches: 7.

This chain uses TRBV5-4 with TRBJ1-6, with a possible D match to TRBD1 (6 bases). V shed 2 bases and J shed 7 bases, with 13 bases lying between them. This CDR3 region has 15 residues. The germline V gene has CDR1 SGHNT and CDR2 YYREEE (reference sequence). Here the CDR3 reads CASSFNRGRNSPLHF. CDR3 sequence (DNA): TGTGCCAGCAGCTTCAACCGGGGGCGGAATTCACCCCTCCACTTT.

The table lists this clone with a count of one. The chain carries TRBV29-1 and TRBJ2-3; weak D call: TRBD2 (5 bases). The CDR3 contains 14 residues. Trimming removed 7 bases from V and 1 base from J, with 15 bases in between. The germline gives CDR1 SQVTM, CDR2 ANQGSEA. The CDR3 DNA reads as TGCAGCGCCCCCTTCTGGACTGGCACAGATACGCAGTATTTT. Protein: CSAPFWTGTDTQYF.

The chain employs TRBV6-2 or TRBV6-3 and TRBJ2-7; 8 positions match TRBD2. V gave up 6 bases and J gave up 4 bases; unmatched junction bases: 11. From germline, CDR1 is MNHEY and CDR2 SVGEGT. This CDR3 spans 15 amino acids. CDR3 region: CASSPYSGGYYEQYF. The CDR3 nucleotides read TGTGCCAGCAGCCCTTACAGCGGGGGATATTACGAGCAGTACTTC.

The chain couples TRBV27 to TRBJ2-2; no firm D call. Germline CDR1 reads MNHEY; CDR2 reads SMNVEV (reference sequence). The CDR3 runs to 13 residues. The V end was cut by 1 base, the J end by 4 bases, with 4 bases between. CDR3 protein: CASSLFGTGELFF. The CDR3 bases are TGTGCCAGCAGTTTATTCGGCACCGGGGAGCTGTTTTTT.

V is TRBV2 and J is TRBJ2-3, with a weak D call TRBD1 (5 bases). Germline lookup yields CDR1 SNHLY and CDR2 FYNNEI. The CDR3 is 15 residues long. Trimming stripped 3 bases from V and 1 base from J, with 11 bases between. In DNA, the CDR3 is TGTGCCAGCAGTGAGTCGGCAGGGCGCACAGATACGCAGTATTTT. Translating gives CASSESAGRTDTQYF.

The genes are TRBV7-9 and TRBJ1-4; no clear D. Germline CDR1 and CDR2: SEHNR and FQNEAQ (reference sequence). Trimming removed 11 bases at V and 3 bases at J, with 22 bases between. The CDR3 runs 16 residues. CDR3 DNA: TGTGCCGTACCCACGGCCCGGGAGGGAGCTAATGAAAAACTGTTTTTT. It is translated as CAVPTAREGANEKLFF.

The V and J genes are TRBV20-1 and TRBJ2-2; D is undetermined. CDR1 and CDR2 (germline): DFQATT, SNEGSKA (reference sequence). Trimming removed 3 bases at V and 1 base at J, with 6 bases between. The CDR3 spans 13 residues. This chain's CDR3 is CSASTGNTGELFF. The CDR3 DNA reads as TGCAGTGCTAGTACCGGGAACACCGGGGAGCTGTTTTTT.

The chain carries TRBV7-2 and TRBJ1-5; tentatively, D is TRBD1 (5 bases). Germline V gene data show CDR1 as SGHTA and CDR2 as FQGNSA. The CDR3 is made up of 13 amino acids. Trimming took off 8 bases at V and 4 bases at J, with 12 bases between the two ends. The CDR3 nucleotides are TGTGCCAGCTCTGGGGGGAGAAATCAGCCCCAGCATTTT. It translates to CASSGGRNQPQHF.

V usage is TRBV27 and J usage is TRBJ2-7; D perhaps matches TRBD1 (5 bases). Germline CDR1 is MNHEY and CDR2 is SMNVEV (reference sequence). V lost 5 bases, J lost 1 base, and 12 bases lay in between. CDR3 size: 14 residues. The CDR3: CASSRGFGSYEQYF. CDR3 sequence (DNA): TGTGCCAGCAGTAGGGGTTTTGGATCCTACGAGCAGTACTTC.

The rearrangement links TRBV24-1 to TRBJ2-3, with a tentative D call TRBD2 (5 bases). The V end was cut by 3 bases, the J end by 3 bases, with 12 bases between. Germline lookup yields CDR1 KGHDR and CDR2 SFDVKD. The CDR3 totals 15 residues. The CDR3 nucleotides read TGTGCCACCAGTGATGCCGGGGAGAGAACAGATACGCAGTATTTT. Encoded protein: CATSDAGERTDTQYF.

The gene calls are TRBV7-8 and TRBJ1-1, with no clear D. The germline V and J ends were trimmed by 0 bases and 6 bases, with 8 bases remaining between them. The CDR3 length is 13 residues. In germline, CDR1 is SGHVS, CDR2 FQNEAQ. In DNA, the CDR3 is TGTGCCAGCAGCTTAGCGCTGGCCGCTGAAGCTTTCTTT. Translation gives CASSLALAAEAFF.

The genes are TRBV7-2 and TRBJ2-5, with D perhaps matching TRBD2 (6 bases). Germline CDR1 and CDR2: SGHTA and FQGNSA. V gave up 5 bases and J gave up 3 bases, with 16 bases separating them. The CDR3 is 15 residues long. The CDR3 nucleotides are TGTGCCAGCAGCCCACTTAAACTAGCCGAAGAGACCCAGTACTTC. It codes for CASSPLKLAEETQYF.

This clone is a singleton in its sample. The junction and the germline gene differ at one end; a read error may be behind it. V and J are TRBV2 and TRBJ1-2, with D perhaps TRBD1 (5 bases). Germline CDR1 and CDR2: SNHLY and FYNNEI. The CDR3 is made up of 13 amino acids. The DNA of the CDR3 is TGTGCCAGCAGCGAAGGGGCAGACTATGGCTACACCTTC. It is translated as CASSEGADYGYTF.

The CDR3, as DNA: TGCGCCAGCACCCCCAGGAGAAAGCAGGATCATGAGAATTCACCCCTCCACTTT. Amino acids: CASTPRRKQDHENSPLHF. The chain joins TRBV10-1 to TRBJ1-6; D remains ambiguous. Looked up from germline, CDR1 is WNHNN and CDR2 is SYGVQD (reference sequence). V was shortened by 7 bases and J by 7 bases, with 26 bases between the two germline ends. This CDR3 has 18 amino acids.

The V gene is TRBV14, the J gene TRBJ2-1; the D is unclear. This CDR3 comprises 14 residues. Germline V gives CDR1 SGHDN, CDR2 FVKESK. V was pared by 1 base and J by 4 bases, with 8 bases between. The CDR3 coding sequence is TGTGCCAGCAGCCAAGGGTGGAGATACAATGAGCAGTTCTTC. Residues: CASSQGWRYNEQFF.

CDR3 sequence reads: CASSLLRTDTGTPLHF. The CDR3 DNA reads as TGTGCCAGCAGTTTATTAAGGACAGACACGGGGACACCCCTCCACTTT. V is TRBV27 and J is TRBJ1-6; D is possibly TRBD1 (6 bases). Trimming stripped 1 base from V and 11 bases from J, with 18 bases between. Germline V gene sequence: CDR1 MNHEY, CDR2 SMNVEV (reference sequence). CDR3 length: 16 amino acids.

V usage is TRBV5-1 and J usage is TRBJ1-1, with 7 bases matching TRBD1. CDR1 is SGHRS and CDR2 is YFSETQ in the germline V gene. V shed 1 base and J 4 bases; nucleotides not matched to a gene: 7. This CDR3 comprises 15 residues. CDR3 coding DNA: TGCGCCAGCAGCTTGACGTCAGGGGGACGCACTGAAGCTTTCTTT. Its translation is CASSLTSGGRTEAFF. The full variable domain, completed using reference TRBV5-1 and TRBJ1-1, is KAGVTQTPRYLIKTRGQQVTLSCSPISGHRSVSWYQQTPGQGLQFLFEYFSETQRNKGNFPGRFSGRQFSNSRSEMNVSTLELGDSALYLCASSLTSGGRTEAFFGQGTRLTVV.

Written as DNA, the CDR3 is TGTGCCAGCAGCTTAGCGGGGGGCCACCAAGAGACCCAGTACTTC. This encodes CASSLAGGHQETQYF. The chain couples TRBV7-3 to TRBJ2-5; 8 nucleotides match TRBD2. The junction had 2 bases not matched to a gene; V was cut back by 2 bases and J by 0 bases. This CDR3 region has 15 residues. The V gene's germline CDR1 is SGHTA and CDR2 FQGTGA.

The chain carries TRBV28 and TRBJ1-1, with a weak D call TRBD1 (6 bases). The CDR3 sequence is 14 residues long. With 2 bases removed from V and 3 bases from J, the gap between germline ends came to 10 bases. Germline V gives CDR1 MDHEN, CDR2 SYDVKM. The CDR3 spells CASSLRTAYTEAFF. CDR3 bases: TGTGCCAGCAGTTTAAGGACAGCATACACTGAAGCTTTCTTT.

The chain links TRBV28 to TRBJ1-1, with TRBD1 identical over 7 bases. V lost 10 bases and J lost 8; bases outside the gene matches: 10. Germline lookup yields CDR1 MDHEN and CDR2 SYDVKM. This CDR3 region has 12 residues. The CDR3 loop is CATLPLQGEAFF. The CDR3 region has the DNA TGTGCCACCCTCCCATTACAGGGGGAAGCTTTCTTT.

The sample holds a few counts of this clone. This chain joins TRBV6-2 or TRBV6-3 and TRBJ2-7; D tentatively fits TRBD1 or TRBD2 (5 bases each). The V gene's germline CDR1 is MNHEY and CDR2 SVGEGT. The CDR3 runs to 12 residues. V lost 5 bases to trimming and J lost 3 bases, with 8 bases between them. This CDR3 is CASSLGDYEQYF. CDR3 DNA: TGTGCCAGCAGTCTGGGGGACTACGAGCAGTACTTC.